This T cell receptor (beta chain) was found in a study of blood T cell repertoires in COVID-19. As for the study in general: In each case, the material was cDNA or gDNA derived from T cells, B-cell-depleted T cells, or PBMCs.

Trimming took 3 bases from V and 4 from J, leaving 9 bases between them. There are 13 residues in the CDR3. CDR1 is SEHNR and CDR2 is FQNEAQ in the germline V gene (reference sequence). This clone was detected only a few times. Repertoires were generated with immunoSEQ multiplex PCR, while TCRdb's copy carries only in-frame clones and drops some. Of about 160,000 clones listed, approximately 75% were seen once; the top ten hold approximately 11%. The V call is TRBV7-9, the J call TRBJ1-2; no definite D call. The sequencing sample was made of peripheral blood. The receptor's source is a human donor in a cohort sampled during active COVID-19. CDR3 sequence reads: CASSFSGGYGYTF. CDR3 DNA sequence: TGTGCCAGCAGCTTCTCGGGAGGCTATGGCTACACCTTC.